This TCR beta chain was captured by sequencing in a study of PD-1 blockade in classical Hodgkin lymphoma. Time point of the sample: newly diagnosed, previously untreated cHL patient sample. For comparison, PBMCs from newly diagnosed, untreated classical Hodgkin lymphoma were used. The CDR3 runs 13 residues. CDR1 is KGHSH and CDR2 is LQKENI in the germline V gene. The data were produced by immunoSEQ multiplex PCR, yet TCRdb's version contains in-frame clones alone and is incomplete. The data hold tens of thousands of clones, with 94% observed a single time. The sample holds one count of this clone. A read error may produce the germline difference seen at one junction end.

The receptor's source is a human donor with classical Hodgkin lymphoma. The sample consisted of peripheral blood mononuclear cells (PBMCs). The chain carries TRBV18 and TRBJ2-7; D unclear. CDR3 coding DNA: TGTGCCAGCTCGCCACCGGGCTCCTACGAGCAGTACTTC. Its translation: CASSPPGSYEQYF. Complete variable domain (other parts from reference TRBV18 and TRBJ2-7): NAGVMQNPRHLVRRRGQEARLRCSPMKGHSHVYWYRQLPEEGLKFMVYLQKENIIDESGMPKERFSAEFPKEGPSILRIQQVVRGDSAAYFCASSPPGSYEQYFGPGTRLTVT.